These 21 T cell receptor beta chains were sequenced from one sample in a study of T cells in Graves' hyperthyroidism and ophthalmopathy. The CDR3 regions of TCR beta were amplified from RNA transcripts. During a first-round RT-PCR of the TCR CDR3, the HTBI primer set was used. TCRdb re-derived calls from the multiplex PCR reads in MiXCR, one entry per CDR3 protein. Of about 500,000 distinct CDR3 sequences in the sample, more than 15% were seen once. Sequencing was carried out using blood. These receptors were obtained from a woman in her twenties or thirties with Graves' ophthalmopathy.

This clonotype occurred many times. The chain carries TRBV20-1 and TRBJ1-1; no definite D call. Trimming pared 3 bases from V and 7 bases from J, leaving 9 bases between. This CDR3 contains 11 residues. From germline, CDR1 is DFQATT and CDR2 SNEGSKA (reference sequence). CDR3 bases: TGCAGTGCTAGTCCCGGACGTGAAGCTTTCTTT. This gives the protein CSASPGREAFF.

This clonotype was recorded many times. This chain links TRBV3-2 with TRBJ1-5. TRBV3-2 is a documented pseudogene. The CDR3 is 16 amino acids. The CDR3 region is CASSQVTRVANQPQHF. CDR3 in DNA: TGTGCCAGCAGCCAAGTTACTAGGGTTGCCAATCAGCCCCAGCATTTT.

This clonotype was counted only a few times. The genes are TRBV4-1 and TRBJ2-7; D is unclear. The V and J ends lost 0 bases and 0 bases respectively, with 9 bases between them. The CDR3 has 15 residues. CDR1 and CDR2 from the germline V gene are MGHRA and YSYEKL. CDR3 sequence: CASSQDRLLSYEQYF. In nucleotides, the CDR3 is TGCGCCAGCAGCCAAGATCGGCTCCTCTCCTACGAGCAGTACTTC.

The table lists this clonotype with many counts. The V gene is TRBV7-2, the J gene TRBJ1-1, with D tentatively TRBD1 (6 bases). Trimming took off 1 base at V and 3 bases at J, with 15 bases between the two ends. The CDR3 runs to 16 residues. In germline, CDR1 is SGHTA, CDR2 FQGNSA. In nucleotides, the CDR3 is TGTGCCAGCAGCTTAGAGGCAGGGGTTAGGGACACTGAAGCTTTCTTT. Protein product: CASSLEAGVRDTEAFF.

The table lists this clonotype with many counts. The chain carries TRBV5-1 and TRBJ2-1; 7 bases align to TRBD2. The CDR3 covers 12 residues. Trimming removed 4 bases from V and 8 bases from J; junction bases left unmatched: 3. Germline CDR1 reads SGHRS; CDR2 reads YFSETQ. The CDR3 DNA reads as TGCGCCAGCAGCACCGGACTAGATGAGCAGTTCTTC. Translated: CASSTGLDEQFF. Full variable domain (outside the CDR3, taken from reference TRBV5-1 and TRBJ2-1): KAGVTQTPRYLIKTRGQQVTLSCSPISGHRSVSWYQQTPGQGLQFLFEYFSETQRNKGNFPGRFSGRQFSNSRSEMNVSTLELGDSALYLCASSTGLDEQFFGPGTRLTVL.

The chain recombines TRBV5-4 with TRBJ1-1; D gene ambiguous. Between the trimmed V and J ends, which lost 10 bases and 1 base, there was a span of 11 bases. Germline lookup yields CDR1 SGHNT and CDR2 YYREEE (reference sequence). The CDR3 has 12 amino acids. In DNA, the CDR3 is TGTGCCCAAAGGAGGGAGAACACTGAAGCTTTCTTT. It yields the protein CAQRRENTEAFF. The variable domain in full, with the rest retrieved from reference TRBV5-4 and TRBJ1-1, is ETGVTQSPTHLIKTRGQQVTLRCSSQSGHNTVSWYQQALGQGPQFIFQYYREEENGRGNFPPRFSGLQFPNYSSELNVNALELDDSALYLCAQRRENTEAFFGQGTRLTVV.

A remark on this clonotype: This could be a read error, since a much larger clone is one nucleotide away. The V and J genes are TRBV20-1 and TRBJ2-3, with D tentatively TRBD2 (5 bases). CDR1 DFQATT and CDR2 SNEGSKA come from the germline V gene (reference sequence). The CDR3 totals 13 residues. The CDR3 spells CSARGGATDAQYF. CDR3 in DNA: TGCAGTGCTAGAGGGGGAGCCACAGATGCGCAGTATTTT.

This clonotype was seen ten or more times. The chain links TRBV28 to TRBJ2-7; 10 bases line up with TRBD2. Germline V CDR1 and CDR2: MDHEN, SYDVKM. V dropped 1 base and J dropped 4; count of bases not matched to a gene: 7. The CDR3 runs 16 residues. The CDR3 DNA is TGTGCCAGCAGTTTATTTTCCCAGCGGGAGGGTTACGAGCAGTACTTC. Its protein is CASSLFSQREGYEQYF. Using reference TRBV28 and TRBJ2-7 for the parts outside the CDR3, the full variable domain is DVKVTQSSRYLVKRTGEKVFLECVQDMDHENMFWYRQDPGLGLRLIYFSYDVKMKEKGDIPEGYSVSREKKERFSLILESASTNQTSMYLCASSLFSQREGYEQYFGPGTRLTVT.

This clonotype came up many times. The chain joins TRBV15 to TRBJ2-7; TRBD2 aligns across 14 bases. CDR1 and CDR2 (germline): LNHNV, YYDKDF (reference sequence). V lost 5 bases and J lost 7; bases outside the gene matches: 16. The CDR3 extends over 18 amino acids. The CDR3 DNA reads TGTGCCACCAGCCGAACCGGGACTAGCGGGGGATGGTTCGGGGAGCAGTACTTC. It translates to CATSRTGTSGGWFGEQYF.

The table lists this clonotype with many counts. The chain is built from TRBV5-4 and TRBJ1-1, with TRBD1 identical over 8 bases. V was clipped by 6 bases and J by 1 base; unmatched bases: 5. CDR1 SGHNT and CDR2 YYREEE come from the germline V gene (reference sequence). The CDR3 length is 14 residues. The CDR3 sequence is CASTLDRANTEAFF. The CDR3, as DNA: TGTGCCAGCACCCTGGACAGGGCGAACACTGAAGCTTTCTTT.

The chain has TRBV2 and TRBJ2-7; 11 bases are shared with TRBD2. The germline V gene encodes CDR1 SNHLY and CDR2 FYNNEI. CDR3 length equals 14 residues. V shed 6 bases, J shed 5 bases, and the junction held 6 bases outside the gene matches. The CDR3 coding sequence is TGTGCCAGCAGCTGGACTAGCGGGTTGCACGAGCAGTACTTC. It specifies CASSWTSGLHEQYF.

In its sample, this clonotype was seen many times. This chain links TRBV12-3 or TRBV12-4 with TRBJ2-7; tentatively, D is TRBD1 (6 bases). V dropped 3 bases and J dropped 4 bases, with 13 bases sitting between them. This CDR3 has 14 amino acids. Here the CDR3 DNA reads TGTGCCAGCAGTTTCTCTGGGACAACTTACGAGCAGTACTTC. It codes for CASSFSGTTYEQYF.

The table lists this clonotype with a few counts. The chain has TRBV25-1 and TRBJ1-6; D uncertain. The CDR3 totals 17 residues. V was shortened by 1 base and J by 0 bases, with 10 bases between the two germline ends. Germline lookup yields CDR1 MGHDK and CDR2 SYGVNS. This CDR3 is CASSEFTDRSYNSPLHF. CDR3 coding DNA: TGTGCCAGCAGTGAATTTACGGACCGCTCCTATAATTCACCCCTCCACTTT.

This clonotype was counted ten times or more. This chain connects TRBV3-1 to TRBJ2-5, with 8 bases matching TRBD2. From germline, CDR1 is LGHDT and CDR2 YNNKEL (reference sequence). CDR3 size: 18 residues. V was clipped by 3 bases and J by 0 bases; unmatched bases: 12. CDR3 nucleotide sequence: TGTGCCAGCAGCCAGCCCTTGGGGGCTAGCGGGTACCAAGAGACCCAGTACTTC. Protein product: CASSQPLGASGYQETQYF.

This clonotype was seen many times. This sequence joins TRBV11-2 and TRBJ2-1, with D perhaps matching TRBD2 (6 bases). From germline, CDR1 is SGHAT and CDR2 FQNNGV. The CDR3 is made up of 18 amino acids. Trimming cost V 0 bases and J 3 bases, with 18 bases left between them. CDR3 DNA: TGTGCCAGCAGCTTAGATCGGCGGGGCCTCACCTACTACAATGAGCAGTTCTTC. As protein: CASSLDRRGLTYYNEQFF.

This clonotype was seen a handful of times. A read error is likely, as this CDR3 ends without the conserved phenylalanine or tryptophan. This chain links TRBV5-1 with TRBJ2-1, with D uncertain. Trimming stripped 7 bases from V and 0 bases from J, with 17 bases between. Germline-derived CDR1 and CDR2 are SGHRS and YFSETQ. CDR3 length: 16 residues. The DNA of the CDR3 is TGCGCCAGCTGGTTCACGGGCTCCGCCTCCTACAATGAGCAGTTCCTC. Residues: CASWFTGSASYNEQFL.

CDR3 protein: CAWSAGQVNTEAFF. The CDR3 DNA follows: TGTGCCTGGAGCGCTGGACAGGTAAACACTGAAGCTTTCTTT. The chain couples TRBV30 to TRBJ1-1; 7 bases fit TRBD1. Germline CDR1 is GTSNPN and CDR2 is SVGIG (reference sequence). The CDR3 runs 14 residues. V lost 3 bases to trimming and J lost 2 bases; unmatched junction nucleotides: 6.

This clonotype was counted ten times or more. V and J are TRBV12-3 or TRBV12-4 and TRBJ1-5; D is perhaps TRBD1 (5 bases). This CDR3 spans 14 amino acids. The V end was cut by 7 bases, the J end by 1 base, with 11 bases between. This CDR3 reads CASMGGISNQPQHF. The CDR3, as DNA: TGTGCCAGCATGGGGGGAATCAGCAATCAGCCCCAGCATTTT.

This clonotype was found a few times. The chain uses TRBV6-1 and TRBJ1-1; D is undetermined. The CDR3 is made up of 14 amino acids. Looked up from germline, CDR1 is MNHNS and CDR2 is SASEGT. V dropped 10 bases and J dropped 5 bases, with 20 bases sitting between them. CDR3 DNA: TGTGCCACCGAGCGCGCGGGGATGGTAACTGAAGCTTTCTTT. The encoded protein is CATERAGMVTEAFF.

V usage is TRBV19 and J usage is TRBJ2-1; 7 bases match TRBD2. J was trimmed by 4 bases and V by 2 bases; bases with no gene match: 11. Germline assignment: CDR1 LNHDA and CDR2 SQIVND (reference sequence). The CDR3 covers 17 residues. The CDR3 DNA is TGTGCCAGTAGTATATTAGGGGAGCGGGGTACATACAATGAGCAGTTCTTC. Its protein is CASSILGERGTYNEQFF.

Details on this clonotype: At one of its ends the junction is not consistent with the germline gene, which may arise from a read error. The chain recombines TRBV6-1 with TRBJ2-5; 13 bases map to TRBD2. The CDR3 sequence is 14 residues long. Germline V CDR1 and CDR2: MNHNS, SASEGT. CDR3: CASSEDTSGRARDF. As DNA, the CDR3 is TGTGCCAGCAGTGAAGACACTAGCGGGAGGGCCAGGGACTTC.